The entry below gives a single T cell receptor beta chain sequence along with its context. No antigen is known for it. Germline CDR1 is MGHDK and CDR2 is SYGVNS. The CDR3 consists of 13 residues. Between the trimmed V and J ends, which lost 0 bases and 3 bases, there was a span of 5 bases. This entry is derived from a study of T-cell memory formation after mild COVID-19. Each CDR3 protein gets one entry after TCRdb re-called the 5' RACE reads with MiXCR. Among around 200,000 distinct CDR3 sequences listed, about 10% were seen once. Study-wide findings and caveats: There were some responding clones in pre-infection memory, which suggested that cross-reactive memory had joined. CD4+ contracting clones were found mainly in CM and EM, and CD8+ ones in EMRA. Day 15 to 85 contracting clones showed balanced CD4/CD8; day 15 to 37 expanders favored CD4+.

This receptor was obtained from a man between 18 and 35 years old who had mild COVID-19 (a few samples of this study predate the infection). Cell type and time point are not known. Sequencing was carried out using PBMCs or a T cell subset sorted from them (not recorded which). The rearrangement joins TRBV25-1 to TRBJ2-5, with a weak D call TRBD1 (5 bases). CDR3 sequence reads: CASSEYREETQYF. The CDR3 DNA follows: TGTGCCAGCAGTGAATACAGGGAAGAGACCCAGTACTTC. The full variable domain, rest sourced from reference TRBV25-1 and TRBJ2-5, is EADIYQTPRYLVIGTGKKITLECSQTMGHDKMYWYQQDPGMELHLIHYSYGVNSTEKGDLSSESTVSRIRTEHFPLTLESARPSHTSQYLCASSEYREETQYFGPGTRLLVL.